These 26 T cell receptor beta chains originate from one sample sequenced in a study of blood T cell repertoires in COVID-19. Clones were sequenced by immunoSEQ multiplex PCR, and TCRdb holds only the in-frame ones, with some missing. The repertoire has about 200,000 clones, over 70% of them found once; the top ten carry approximately 7.9%. The sequenced sample consisted of peripheral blood. Every receptor here comes from a woman of 80 years or more with acute or convalescent COVID-19.

The genes are TRBV5-1 and TRBJ1-5; D not certain. CDR3 length equals 14 residues. The germline V gene encodes CDR1 SGHRS and CDR2 YFSETQ. V was cut by 4 bases and J by 7 bases, with 15 bases left in between. The CDR3 is CASSPDEGGQPQHF. In DNA form, the CDR3 reads TGCGCCAGCAGCCCTGACGAGGGAGGCCAGCCCCAGCATTTT. Full variable domain (outside the CDR3, taken from reference TRBV5-1 and TRBJ1-5): KAGVTQTPRYLIKTRGQQVTLSCSPISGHRSVSWYQQTPGQGLQFLFEYFSETQRNKGNFPGRFSGRQFSNSRSEMNVSTLELGDSALYLCASSPDEGGQPQHFGDGTRLSIL.

J is TRBJ2-7 and V is TRBV2; TRBD2 is a possible D gene (7 bases). Germline CDR1 reads SNHLY; CDR2 reads FYNNEI. The V gene lost 7 bases and the J gene lost 5 bases, with 21 bases spanning the gap. This CDR3 contains 15 residues. In nucleotides, the CDR3 is TGTGCCAGCACCCCCGCGGGGGTGGGGGGCCACGAGCAGTACTTC. Translating it yields CASTPAGVGGHEQYF.

On this clone: At one of its ends the junction is not consistent with the germline gene, which may arise from a read error. V and J are TRBV7-3 and TRBJ2-1, with D hard to call. The CDR3 loop spans 14 amino acids. Germline V gene data show CDR1 as SGHTA and CDR2 as FQGTGA. For the CDR3, the DNA is TGTGCCAGCAGCTTATCACGCTCCGACAACGAGCAGTTCTTC. Its protein is CASSLSRSDNEQFF.

The V gene is TRBV7-7, the J gene TRBJ2-5; D is possibly TRBD1 (6 bases). With 6 bases removed from V and 4 bases from J, the gap between germline ends came to 21 bases. This CDR3 contains 16 residues. Germline loops: CDR1 SSHAT, CDR2 FNYEAQ (reference sequence). CDR3 sequence reads: CASSFGARRGLETQYF. The CDR3 coding sequence is TGTGCCAGCAGTTTCGGGGCCAGAAGGGGGTTAGAGACCCAGTACTTC.

V gene TRBV19 combines with J gene TRBJ1-5; 7 nucleotides match TRBD1. The CDR3 totals 14 residues. V trimming: 8 bases; J trimming: 4 bases; junction bases outside the gene matches: 8. Per germline, CDR1 LNHDA and CDR2 SQIVND (reference sequence). The DNA of the CDR3 is TGTGCCAGTTCCGACAGGGCATCAAATCAGCCCCAGCATTTT. Translation: CASSDRASNQPQHF.

V usage is TRBV7-9 and J usage is TRBJ1-1, with D possibly matching TRBD1 (6 bases). The V end was cut by 5 bases, the J end by 4 bases, with 14 bases between. The germline V gene has CDR1 SEHNR and CDR2 FQNEAQ (reference sequence). The CDR3 totals 14 residues. The chain's CDR3 is CASSKQGFSTEAFF. The CDR3 DNA reads as TGTGCCAGCAGCAAACAGGGCTTTTCCACTGAAGCTTTCTTT.

The chain combines TRBV14 with TRBJ1-2; D might be TRBD1 (5 bases). V was shortened by 1 base and J by 6 bases, with 18 bases between the two germline ends. The CDR3 is 16 amino acids. Germline V gene data show CDR1 as SGHDN and CDR2 as FVKESK. Here the CDR3 reads CASSQGGGRVSDGYTF. For the CDR3, the DNA is TGTGCCAGCAGCCAAGGGGGTGGCAGGGTTTCGGATGGCTACACCTTC.

The rearrangement links TRBV5-1 to TRBJ1-1; D is uncertain. Germline CDR1 and CDR2: SGHRS and YFSETQ. The CDR3 extends over 15 amino acids. Trimming left V 6 bases short and J 1 base short, with 16 bases between. The CDR3 DNA sequence: TGCGCCAGCACCGCCCAGGCAGGAACGAACACTGAAGCTTTCTTT. Translated, it gives CASTAQAGTNTEAFF.

V gene TRBV14 combines with J gene TRBJ1-6, with a tentative D call TRBD1 (6 bases). The germline V gene encodes CDR1 SGHDN and CDR2 FVKESK. Between the trimmed V and J ends, which lost 5 bases and 7 bases, there was a span of 12 bases. The CDR3 contains 14 residues. As DNA, the CDR3 is TGTGCCAGCAGCTTCAGGGGATCAAATTCACCCCTCCACTTT. Protein: CASSFRGSNSPLHF.

CDR3 protein: CASTWRLAGRETQYF. The CDR3, as DNA: TGTGCCAGCACCTGGCGGCTAGCGGGGAGGGAGACCCAGTACTTC. This chain uses TRBV11-2 with TRBJ2-5, with 9 positions matching TRBD2. V dropped 7 bases and J dropped 5; count of bases not matched to a gene: 11. There are 15 residues in the CDR3. Germline V CDR1 and CDR2: SGHAT, FQNNGV.

The gene calls are TRBV3-1 (or the pseudogene TRBV3-2) and TRBJ1-1; TRBD1 might be the D (5 bases). Trimming pared 1 base from V and 4 bases from J, leaving 13 bases between. Germline-derived CDR1 and CDR2 are LGHDT and YNNKEL (reference sequence). The CDR3 is 15 amino acids. CDR3: CASSQGGAGRTEAFF. The DNA for the CDR3 is TGTGCCAGCAGCCAAGGCGGGGCGGGGCGCACTGAAGCTTTCTTT.

This clone was detected a few times. The chain couples TRBV7-3 to TRBJ2-3; 11 bases agree with TRBD2. CDR3 size: 16 residues. Germline assignment: CDR1 SGHTA and CDR2 FQGTGA. The V gene end was trimmed by 5 bases and the J gene end by 0 bases; junction bases not matched to a gene: 4. The CDR3 nucleotides read TGTGCCAGCAGCCCGCGACTAGCGGGGAGCACAGATACGCAGTATTTT. Its protein is CASSPRLAGSTDTQYF.

V gene TRBV6-5 combines with J gene TRBJ1-1; a possible D gene is TRBD1 (6 bases). The CDR3 sequence is 13 residues long. The germline V gene encodes CDR1 MNHEY and CDR2 SVGAGI. Between the trimmed V and J ends, which lost 4 bases and 2 bases, there was a span of 8 bases. CDR3: CASSWDTNTEAFF. The CDR3 DNA follows: TGTGCCAGCAGTTGGGACACTAACACTGAAGCTTTCTTT.

The rearrangement joins TRBV24-1 to TRBJ2-5; 9 positions agree with TRBD2. There are 14 residues in the CDR3. Unmatched junction bases numbered 4, after V lost 5 bases and J lost 4 bases. Germline CDR1 and CDR2: KGHDR and SFDVKD. The CDR3 nucleotides read TGTGCCACCAGTGGCGGGGGGGCCGGAGAGACCCAGTACTTC. The encoded protein is CATSGGGAGETQYF.

V gene TRBV11-3 combines with J gene TRBJ2-5, with TRBD2 matching 10 bases. V shed 4 bases and J 2 bases; nucleotides not matched to a gene: 4. Germline V lookup: CDR1 SGHNT, CDR2 YENEEA. The CDR3 loop spans 15 amino acids. Written as DNA, the CDR3 is TGTGCCAGCAGCTCCGGACTAGCGGAGCAAGAGACCCAGTACTTC. Protein product: CASSSGLAEQETQYF.

The rearrangement joins TRBV6-4 to TRBJ2-2; TRBD1 aligns across 12 bases. Germline V gene sequence: CDR1 MRHNA, CDR2 SNTAGT. With 7 bases clipped from V and 6 bases from J, the junction kept 6 bases outside the gene matches. This CDR3 has 15 residues. In nucleotides, the CDR3 is TGTGCCAGCATCGCCGGGACAGGGGGCCCCGGGGAGCTGTTTTTT. Protein product: CASIAGTGGPGELFF.

V usage is TRBV19 and J usage is TRBJ1-5; D uncertain. Germline assignment: CDR1 LNHDA and CDR2 SQIVND (reference sequence). Trimming shortened V by 3 bases and J by 9 bases, and 15 bases separated the two germline ends. The CDR3 totals 14 residues. The CDR3 sequence: CASSIAPGVPPQHF. The CDR3 DNA follows: TGTGCCAGTAGTATCGCCCCAGGCGTTCCGCCCCAGCATTTT.

This clone has only a few counts. The CDR3 nucleotides are TGCGCCAGCAGCCAAGGAACAGGGTATTCGGGATATGGCTACACCTTC. It codes for CASSQGTGYSGYGYTF. The chain joins TRBV4-1 to TRBJ1-2, with a weak D call TRBD1 (6 bases). Germline V gene data show CDR1 as MGHRA and CDR2 as YSYEKL. The CDR3 totals 16 residues. Trimming removed 1 base from V and 5 bases from J, with 17 bases in between.

V is TRBV18 and J is TRBJ1-3; D remains ambiguous. The germline V and J ends were trimmed by 4 bases and 0 bases, with 10 bases remaining between them. The CDR3 extends over 15 amino acids. CDR1 and CDR2 from the germline V gene are KGHSH and LQKENI. The DNA of the CDR3 is TGTGCCAGCTCACATGGGCCCTCCTCTGGAAACACCATATATTTT. Encoded protein: CASSHGPSSGNTIYF. Complete variable domain (other parts from reference TRBV18 and TRBJ1-3): NAGVMQNPRHLVRRRGQEARLRCSPMKGHSHVYWYRQLPEEGLKFMVYLQKENIIDESGMPKERFSAEFPKEGPSILRIQQVVRGDSAAYFCASSHGPSSGNTIYFGEGSWLTVV.

This chain uses TRBV10-3 with TRBJ1-1; D possibly corresponds to TRBD1 (5 bases). The V end lost 6 bases, the J end lost 4 bases, and 12 bases lay between the germline ends. The CDR3 spans 13 residues. Germline CDR1 ENHRY, CDR2 SYGVKD. The CDR3: CAISPQGITEAFF. The CDR3 coding sequence is TGTGCCATCAGCCCCCAGGGAATCACTGAAGCTTTCTTT.

At least ten counts were recorded for this clone. The chain couples TRBV11-2 to TRBJ2-1; TRBD1 matches at 9 bases. The trim removed 2 bases at V and 9 bases at J, leaving 2 bases unmatched. The length of the CDR3 is 13 residues. Germline V lookup: CDR1 SGHAT, CDR2 FQNNGV. The CDR3 region is CASSLHRGPEQFF. The CDR3 nucleotides read TGTGCCAGCAGCTTACACAGGGGGCCTGAGCAGTTCTTC. The full variable domain, with the rest looked up from reference TRBV11-2 and TRBJ2-1, is EAGVAQSPRYKIIEKRQSVAFWCNPISGHATLYWYQQILGQGPKLLIQFQNNGVVDDSQLPKDRFSAERLKGVDSTLKIQPAKLEDSAVYLCASSLHRGPEQFFGPGTRLTVL.

The chain is built from TRBV4-2 and TRBJ2-7; D remains ambiguous. The CDR3 runs to 11 residues. Germline V gene lookup returns CDR1 LGHNA and CDR2 YNFKEQ. The V end lost 5 bases, the J end lost 4 bases, and 6 bases lay between the germline ends. The CDR3 loop reads CASSLEYEQYF. DNA of the CDR3: TGTGCCAGCAGCTTAGAATACGAGCAGTACTTC.

V usage is TRBV25-1 and J usage is TRBJ2-7; TRBD1 agrees at 7 bases. The CDR3 totals 14 residues. Per germline, CDR1 MGHDK and CDR2 SYGVNS. After removal of 3 bases from V and 0 bases from J, the junction contained 2 bases not matched to a gene. CDR3: CASSERTGSYEQYF. The CDR3 coding sequence is TGTGCCAGCAGTGAGAGGACAGGCTCCTACGAGCAGTACTTC.

The V gene is TRBV28, the J gene TRBJ2-5; D may be TRBD2 (5 bases). The V gene's germline CDR1 is MDHEN and CDR2 SYDVKM. Trimming removed 5 bases at V and 1 base at J, with 14 bases between. This CDR3 spans 15 amino acids. The CDR3 spells CASSDQLGAQETQYF. The CDR3 DNA is TGTGCCAGCAGTGATCAACTAGGAGCCCAAGAGACCCAGTACTTC.

This CDR3 is CASRVVATGELFF. CDR3 coding DNA: TGTGCCAGCAGGGTAGTAGCGACCGGGGAGCTGTTTTTT. The chain uses TRBV2 and TRBJ2-2; tentative D call: TRBD2 (5 bases). The germline V gene has CDR1 SNHLY and CDR2 FYNNEI. Trimming cost V 6 bases and J 5 bases, with 10 bases left between them. This CDR3 has 13 residues.

The gene calls are TRBV24-1 and TRBJ2-3, with D unresolved. CDR1 KGHDR and CDR2 SFDVKD come from the germline V gene. There are 12 residues in the CDR3. V was cut by 7 bases and J by 2 bases, with 6 bases left in between. The CDR3 loop reads CATSLNTDTQYF. The CDR3 region has the DNA TGTGCCACCAGCTTAAACACAGATACGCAGTATTTT.